This paragraph reports one T cell receptor (beta chain). Original processing methods: Reference gene primer amplification yielded estimated nucleated cell counts. The repertoire was sequenced with immunoSEQ multiplex PCR; TCRdb's copy has only in-frame clones and lacks some. V and J calls and clone size are copied from that table; D and trimming were computed from the DNA. The sample includes roughly 250,000 clones, around four fifths of them seen just once. This specimen belongs to a study of blood T cell repertoires in COVID-19. Overall study context: Samples came from the United States, Italy and Spain, spanning acute and convalescent COVID-19. T cells, B-cell-depleted T cells, or PBMCs supplied cDNA or gDNA.

This TCR was recovered from a woman aged 55-69 years with active or convalescent COVID-19. The sample comprised peripheral blood.

The CDR3 region is CAWSALHLGTGIYEQYF. In DNA, the CDR3 is TGTGCCTGGAGCGCCCTCCACTTGGGGACAGGAATCTACGAGCAGTACTTC. The J gene is TRBJ2-7, the V gene TRBV30; 8 nucleotides line up with TRBD1. The CDR3 spans 17 residues. After removal of 3 bases from V and 3 bases from J, the junction contained 16 bases not matched to a gene. The germline CDR1 and CDR2 sequences are GTSNPN and SVGIG (reference sequence).